The 27 T cell receptor beta chains reported below all come from one sample, sequenced in a study of shared clonotypes between healthy human individuals. Naive CD8 cells comprised CD45RO-negative, CCR7-positively selected cells, excluding terminally differentiated effector memory CD45RA+ cells. Using immunoSEQ multiplex PCR, the repertoire was profiled, and TCRdb retains in-frame clones only, with some absent. Altogether 2 million to 2.5 million clones are present, 85% to 95% being singletons, with the ten largest covering 1.5% to 2%. Sample: naive CD8+ T cells from PBMCs. The receptors shown here come from a man aged 18 to 30 in good health. Some clones in this sample may be carry-over from other donors' samples.

The chain joins TRBV6-4 to TRBJ2-2; 7 bases agree with TRBD2. This CDR3 has 15 residues. Germline V gene sequence: CDR1 MRHNA, CDR2 SNTAGT. The J segment lost 7 bases and the V segment lost 6 bases, leaving 11 bases of the junction unmatched. CDR3 DNA sequence: TGTGCCAGCAGCCCGTATGGCGGGGGTCACGGGGAGCTGTTTTTT. Protein product: CASSPYGGGHGELFF.

The rearrangement links TRBV28 to TRBJ2-4, with 7 bases that match TRBD1. The CDR3 consists of 16 residues. Germline V gene sequence: CDR1 MDHEN, CDR2 SYDVKM. The V and J ends lost 5 bases and 7 bases, in that order; junction bases with no gene match: 14. CDR3 loop: CASSKGQVPPGNIQYF. DNA of the CDR3: TGTGCCAGCAGTAAAGGACAGGTCCCTCCGGGGAACATTCAGTACTTC.

CDR3 region: CASSLVLWGAAFF. CDR3 DNA: TGTGCCAGCAGCTTGGTATTGTGGGGGGCAGCTTTCTTT. V is TRBV5-5 and J is TRBJ1-1; possibly TRBD1 for D (6 bases). The V and J ends lost 0 bases and 10 bases respectively, with 13 bases between them. This CDR3 is built from 13 residues. Per the germline V gene, CDR1 is SGHKS and CDR2 is YYEKEE (reference sequence).

This clone was counted once. The rearrangement links TRBV27 to TRBJ1-1, with D unclear. The CDR3 has 16 amino acids. Trimming stripped 6 bases from V and 3 bases from J, with 20 bases between. Germline V lookup: CDR1 MNHEY, CDR2 SMNVEV (reference sequence). This CDR3 reads CASRYGPSSGDTEAFF. CDR3 nucleotide sequence: TGTGCCAGCAGGTACGGACCCTCCTCCGGGGACACTGAAGCTTTCTTT.

This rearrangement joins TRBV27 to TRBJ2-2, with a weak D call TRBD1 (5 bases). The CDR3 runs to 17 residues. Germline CDR1 and CDR2: MNHEY and SMNVEV (reference sequence). V dropped 8 bases and J dropped 0 bases, with 19 bases sitting between them. This chain's CDR3 is CASFPTRRASNTGELFF. CDR3 DNA sequence: TGTGCCAGCTTTCCAACCCGCAGGGCGTCGAACACCGGGGAGCTGTTTTTT.

This sequence joins TRBV7-2 and TRBJ2-7, with no clear D. V shed 2 bases and J shed 1 base, with 12 bases lying between them. The germline V gene has CDR1 SGHTA and CDR2 FQGNSA. This CDR3 comprises 15 residues. The CDR3 DNA reads as TGTGCCAGCAGCTTATTTGAGGAGAAATCCTACGAGCAGTACTTC. Its translation is CASSLFEEKSYEQYF.

This clone was picked up a small number of times. Other DNA sequences within the sample encode an identical CDR3. The chain links TRBV5-8 to TRBJ2-7; D gene uncertain. Trimming took 2 bases from V and 4 from J, leaving 1 base between them. This CDR3 spans 10 amino acids. Germline V CDR1 and CDR2: SGHTS, YDEGEE. The CDR3 sequence is CASSFYEQYF. CDR3 nucleotides: TGTGCCAGCAGCTTTTACGAGCAGTACTTC.

The V call is TRBV7-9, the J call TRBJ2-1, with TRBD2 matching 7 bases. V shed 2 bases, J shed 2 bases, and the junction held 6 bases outside the gene matches. CDR1 is SEHNR and CDR2 is FQNEAQ in the germline V gene (reference sequence). This CDR3 contains 16 residues. This CDR3 reads CASSLLTSVPYNEQFF. The DNA of the CDR3 is TGTGCCAGCAGCTTACTCACTAGCGTCCCCTACAATGAGCAGTTCTTC. The full variable domain, completed using reference TRBV7-9 and TRBJ2-1, is DTGVSQNPRHKITKRGQNVTFRCDPISEHNRLYWYRQTLGQGPEFLTYFQNEAQLEKSRLLSDRFSAERPKGSFSTLEIQRTEQGDSAMYLCASSLLTSVPYNEQFFGPGTRLTVL.

DNA for the CDR3: TGTGCCAGCAGGCCCTTGGGGGCAGTCGGGAATCAGCCCCAGCATTTT. Its translation is CASRPLGAVGNQPQHF. The rearrangement joins TRBV27 to TRBJ1-5, with TRBD1 as a possible D gene (6 bases). The CDR3 extends over 16 amino acids. Germline V CDR1 and CDR2: MNHEY, SMNVEV (reference sequence). V was trimmed by 6 bases and J by 4 bases, leaving 19 bases between them.

The chain links TRBV11-2 to TRBJ1-3, with 7 bases matching TRBD1. Germline lookup yields CDR1 SGHAT and CDR2 FQNNGV. CDR3 length equals 15 residues. V lost 7 bases and J lost 0; bases outside the gene matches: 6. The chain's CDR3 is CASKQGTASGNTIYF. In DNA, the CDR3 is TGTGCCAGCAAACAGGGGACGGCCTCTGGAAACACCATATATTTT.

A single count supports this clone. The V gene is TRBV9, the J gene TRBJ2-1; D may be TRBD1 or TRBD2 (5 bases each). The V gene lost 0 bases and the J gene lost 4 bases, with 14 bases spanning the gap. The CDR3 has 16 residues. Per the germline V gene, CDR1 is SGDLS and CDR2 is YYNGEE. CDR3 DNA sequence: TGTGCCAGCAGCGTAGCTCTCGGGGCCACGTACAATGAGCAGTTCTTC. It yields the protein CASSVALGATYNEQFF. Variable domain in full (rest from reference TRBV9 and TRBJ2-1): DSGVTQTPKHLITATGQRVTLRCSPRSGDLSVYWYQQSLDQGLQFLIQYYNGEERAKGNILERFSAQQFPDLHSELNLSSLELGDSALYFCASSVALGATYNEQFFGPGTRLTVL.

This clone was counted once. The V call is TRBV4-3, the J call TRBJ2-5; 8 nucleotides agree with TRBD2. V lost 5 bases and J lost 5; bases outside the gene matches: 16. Germline-derived CDR1 and CDR2 are LGHNA and YSLEER. The CDR3 spans 17 residues. The CDR3 loop is CASSSGLATTDRETQYF. As DNA, the CDR3 is TGCGCCAGCAGCTCTGGACTAGCAACCACCGATCGGGAGACCCAGTACTTC.

This clone occurred once. CDR3 nucleotide sequence: TGTGCCAGCAGCTTAGTAAGTGGTTCTGGCTACACCTTC. Translating gives CASSLVSGSGYTF. The chain has TRBV7-6 and TRBJ1-2; D gene unclear. The ends were cut back, 1 base at V and 7 bases at J, with 10 bases in the middle. CDR1 is SGHVS and CDR2 is FNYEAQ in the germline V gene. The CDR3 length is 13 residues.

This chain connects TRBV4-1 to TRBJ2-7; the D call may be TRBD1 or TRBD2 (5 bases each). The CDR3 spans 13 residues. Germline CDR1 is MGHRA and CDR2 is YSYEKL. V dropped 6 bases and J dropped 5 bases, with 14 bases sitting between them. In DNA, the CDR3 is TGCGCCAGCAGTGGGGCGCGGGCAGACGAGCAGTACTTC. Protein sequence: CASSGARADEQYF.

V gene TRBV6-5 combines with J gene TRBJ2-7; D may be TRBD1 (6 bases). Germline V gives CDR1 MNHEY, CDR2 SVGAGI. Trimming stripped 4 bases from V and 6 bases from J, with 13 bases between. This CDR3 spans 13 amino acids. The CDR3 region is CASSLTGWAEQYF. CDR3 bases: TGTGCCAGCAGTTTAACAGGGTGGGCCGAGCAGTACTTC.

The chain recombines TRBV7-9 with TRBJ1-2, with 11 bases matching TRBD1. Germline trimming cut 5 bases from V and 8 bases from J; bases unmatched to any gene: 7. Germline CDR1 is SEHNR and CDR2 is FQNEAQ (reference sequence). The CDR3 consists of 14 residues. The CDR3 region has the DNA TGTGCCAGCAGCGGAGGACAGGGGGCACGCGGCTACACCTTC. Amino acid sequence: CASSGGQGARGYTF. The full variable domain, rest sourced from reference TRBV7-9 and TRBJ1-2, is DTGVSQNPRHKITKRGQNVTFRCDPISEHNRLYWYRQTLGQGPEFLTYFQNEAQLEKSRLLSDRFSAERPKGSFSTLEIQRTEQGDSAMYLCASSGGQGARGYTFGSGTRLTVV.

The V gene is TRBV2, the J gene TRBJ2-2, with 8 bases matching TRBD2. The CDR3 length is 21 residues. Germline values: CDR1 SNHLY, CDR2 FYNNEI. J lost 11 bases, V lost 6 bases, and 32 bases had no gene match. This chain's CDR3 is CASRMTLPFVESSGGEDELFF. The CDR3 DNA reads as TGTGCCAGCAGGATGACATTACCCTTTGTTGAAAGCAGCGGGGGCGAAGATGAGCTGTTTTTT.

V gene TRBV11-1 combines with J gene TRBJ2-7, with D uncertain. In germline, CDR1 is SGHAT, CDR2 FQDESV (reference sequence). The V end was cut by 0 bases, the J end by 0 bases, with 6 bases between. This CDR3 has 14 residues. The CDR3 DNA reads as TGTGCCAGCAGCTTAGCGTGGAGCTCCTACGAGCAGTACTTC. This gives the protein CASSLAWSSYEQYF.

This clone has a handful of counts. The chain uses TRBV5-1 and TRBJ1-1; D remains unclear. The V and J ends lost 4 bases and 3 bases respectively, with 7 bases between them. Germline CDR1 SGHRS, CDR2 YFSETQ. This CDR3 contains 12 residues. CDR3 coding DNA: TGCGCCAGCAGCGAGAGAGACACTGAAGCTTTCTTT. Residues: CASSERDTEAFF.

Only a few counts were recorded for this clone. V usage is TRBV7-9 and J usage is TRBJ2-7; TRBD2 matches 7 bases. Germline-derived CDR1 and CDR2 are SEHNR and FQNEAQ (reference sequence). This CDR3 has 14 amino acids. V lost 5 bases to trimming and J lost 2 bases; unmatched junction nucleotides: 6. The CDR3 spells CASSPGRGAYEQYF. In DNA form, the CDR3 reads TGTGCCAGCAGCCCGGGTCGGGGGGCCTACGAGCAGTACTTC.

This chain uses TRBV15 with TRBJ2-2, with D uncertain. V was shortened by 5 bases and J by 2 bases, with 18 bases between the two germline ends. Germline V CDR1 and CDR2: LNHNV, YYDKDF (reference sequence). The CDR3 runs 17 residues. The CDR3, as DNA: TGTGCCACCAGCTCACCCCCGTCTGGCGTCAACACCGGGGAGCTGTTTTTT. Protein sequence: CATSSPPSGVNTGELFF.

In this sample, this clone turned up once. V gene TRBV28 combines with J gene TRBJ2-5; 7 bases are a match to TRBD1. The length of the CDR3 is 17 residues. Germline V gene lookup returns CDR1 MDHEN and CDR2 SYDVKM. V trimming: 4 bases; J trimming: 3 bases; junction bases outside the gene matches: 14. The CDR3: CASSYSTGSVPKETQYF. The CDR3 nucleotides are TGTGCCAGCAGTTACTCGACAGGGTCCGTCCCAAAAGAGACCCAGTACTTC.

The chain joins TRBV7-9 to TRBJ2-5, with TRBD1 as a possible D gene (5 bases). This CDR3 is built from 14 residues. Germline CDR1 and CDR2: SEHNR and FQNEAQ (reference sequence). V was cut by 7 bases and J by 1 base, with 13 bases left in between. The DNA of the CDR3 is TGTGCCAGCACCAACACAGGCGGCCAAGAGACCCAGTACTTC. Protein sequence: CASTNTGGQETQYF.

The chain links TRBV19 to TRBJ2-7; 10 bases match TRBD2. Germline V lookup: CDR1 LNHDA, CDR2 SQIVND (reference sequence). The CDR3 has 14 residues. The trim removed 4 bases at V and 4 bases at J, leaving 4 bases unmatched. Here the CDR3 DNA reads TGTGCCAGTAGTAGTTTGGGACTAGCGTACGAGCAGTACTTC. Encoded protein: CASSSLGLAYEQYF.

This clone was seen only once. V and J are TRBV28 and TRBJ1-2; 11 nucleotides agree with TRBD1. Looked up from germline, CDR1 is MDHEN and CDR2 is SYDVKM. This CDR3 has 13 amino acids. The junction had 3 bases not matched to a gene; V was cut back by 5 bases and J by 7 bases. The CDR3 region is CASSLGTGGGYTF. CDR3 DNA: TGTGCCAGCAGTCTGGGGACAGGGGGTGGCTACACCTTC.

V gene TRBV5-1 combines with J gene TRBJ2-7, with a possible D match to TRBD1 (5 bases). The V gene's germline CDR1 is SGHRS and CDR2 YFSETQ. CDR3 length equals 15 residues. Deletions cut 2 bases from V and 0 bases from J, with 12 bases between. The CDR3 DNA reads as TGCGCCAGCAGCTTTTGGCCCCAGGGCTCCTACGAGCAGTACTTC. It translates to CASSFWPQGSYEQYF.

This rearrangement joins TRBV19 to TRBJ2-1; 10 bases align to TRBD2. This CDR3 is built from 15 residues. Germline loops: CDR1 LNHDA, CDR2 SQIVND (reference sequence). The V gene end was trimmed by 6 bases and the J gene end by 4 bases; junction bases not matched to a gene: 6. The CDR3 is CASRDQGLAYNEQFF. DNA of the CDR3: TGTGCCAGTAGGGACCAGGGACTAGCGTACAATGAGCAGTTCTTC.